Each of the 24 T cell receptor beta chains below was sequenced from the same sample in a study of blood T cell repertoires in COVID-19. Measured with immunoSEQ multiplex PCR; TCRdb has only the in-frame clones, and not every one. The data show around 290,000 clones, 70% to 90% seen once. The sample consisted of peripheral blood. Receptors were obtained from a woman in her 70s with COVID-19, enrolled during active disease.

V usage is TRBV5-8 and J usage is TRBJ2-3; no definite D call. V shed 0 bases and J shed 0 bases, with 5 bases lying between them. CDR1 and CDR2 from the germline V gene are SGHTS and YDEGEE. The CDR3 extends over 14 amino acids. CDR3 sequence (DNA): TGTGCCAGCAGCTTGGACACCAGCACAGATACGCAGTATTTT. Translation: CASSLDTSTDTQYF.

The rearrangement joins TRBV2 to TRBJ2-7, with 10 bases that match TRBD1. The J segment lost 4 bases and the V segment lost 4 bases, leaving 4 bases of the junction unmatched. The CDR3 has 14 residues. Per the germline V gene, CDR1 is SNHLY and CDR2 is FYNNEI. For the CDR3, the DNA is TGTGCCAGCAGTGGCCGGGACAGGGGATACGAGCAGTACTTC. The encoded protein is CASSGRDRGYEQYF. The complete variable domain, with remaining parts taken from reference TRBV2 and TRBJ2-7, reads EPEVTQTPSHQVTQMGQEVILRCVPISNHLYFYWYRQILGQKVEFLVSFYNNEISEKSEIFDDQFSVERPDGSNFTLKIRSTKLEDSAMYFCASSGRDRGYEQYFGPGTRLTVT.

V is TRBV30 and J is TRBJ1-1, with D perhaps TRBD1 (5 bases). The CDR3 consists of 16 residues. Germline CDR1 GTSNPN, CDR2 SVGIG (reference sequence). V lost 0 bases and J lost 6, with 20 bases in between. CDR3 nucleotides: TGTGCCTGGAGTGTACCCATCAGGGAGGGATTCCCTGAAGCTTTCTTT. Translated, it gives CAWSVPIREGFPEAFF.

This chain links TRBV6-5 with TRBJ1-3; 7 bases line up with TRBD1. Looked up from germline, CDR1 is MNHEY and CDR2 is SVGAGI. The CDR3 is 16 residues long. After removal of 4 bases from V and 0 bases from J, the junction contained 6 bases not matched to a gene. The CDR3 coding sequence is TGTGCCAGCAGTTTCATAGGGGGCTACTCTGGAAACACCATATATTTT. Amino acids: CASSFIGGYSGNTIYF.

This chain joins TRBV27 and TRBJ2-5, with TRBD1 as a possible D gene (6 bases). This CDR3 has 15 residues. Germline V gene data show CDR1 as MNHEY and CDR2 as SMNVEV (reference sequence). V was shortened by 0 bases and J by 5 bases, with 13 bases between the two germline ends. The CDR3 protein is CASSLSRRGSETQYF. The CDR3 coding sequence is TGTGCCAGCAGTTTATCCCGTAGGGGGTCCGAGACCCAGTACTTC.

This rearrangement joins TRBV30 to TRBJ1-2, with TRBD1 identical over 7 bases. Trimming took 1 base from V and 7 from J; bases not matched to a gene: 9. Germline lookup yields CDR1 GTSNPN and CDR2 SVGIG (reference sequence). This CDR3 is built from 14 residues. The CDR3 reads CAWSDGRGLLGYTF. CDR3 nucleotides: TGTGCCTGGAGTGATGGAAGGGGGCTGCTTGGCTACACCTTC.

The V call is TRBV7-2, the J call TRBJ2-7, with a tentative D call TRBD1 (5 bases). Trimming stripped 5 bases from V and 3 bases from J, with 20 bases between. Germline V lookup: CDR1 SGHTA, CDR2 FQGNSA. CDR3 length: 16 amino acids. The CDR3 nucleotides read TGTGCCAGCAGCACTACCCCATCGGACAAGAACTACGAGCAGTACTTC. This gives the protein CASSTTPSDKNYEQYF. Based on the CDR3 plus reference TRBV7-2 and TRBJ2-7, the full variable domain is GAGVSQSPSNKVTEKGKDVELRCDPISGHTALYWYRQSLGQGLEFLIYFQGNSAPDKSGLPSDRFSAERTGGSVSTLTIQRTQQEDSAVYLCASSTTPSDKNYEQYFGPGTRLTVT.

The CDR3 loop is CASTPGAGGTDTQYF. Here the CDR3 DNA reads TGCGCCAGCACCCCTGGAGCGGGGGGCACAGATACGCAGTATTTT. The chain couples TRBV5-1 to TRBJ2-3; 8 nucleotides line up with TRBD2. V was pared by 6 bases and J by 1 base, with 7 bases of the junction left unmatched. The germline CDR1 and CDR2 sequences are SGHRS and YFSETQ. The CDR3 runs to 15 residues.

The V gene is TRBV2, the J gene TRBJ2-7; D call uncertain. Deletions cut 0 bases from V and 2 bases from J, with 11 bases between. The CDR3 is made up of 15 amino acids. Germline CDR1 SNHLY, CDR2 FYNNEI. The CDR3 reads CASSEARGITYEQYF. CDR3 bases: TGTGCCAGCAGTGAAGCGCGAGGCATAACCTACGAGCAGTACTTC.

The CDR3 nucleotides read TGTGCCACCAGCAGAGATCTAGCGGTGAGCACAGATACGCAGTATTTT. Amino acid sequence: CATSRDLAVSTDTQYF. The chain uses TRBV15 and TRBJ2-3; 7 nucleotides align to TRBD2. Germline V gene sequence: CDR1 LNHNV, CDR2 YYDKDF (reference sequence). The CDR3 runs to 16 residues. V shed 0 bases and J 0 bases; nucleotides not matched to a gene: 3. Full variable domain (remainder filled in from reference TRBV15 and TRBJ2-3): DAMVIQNPRYQVTQFGKPVTLSCSQTLNHNVMYWYQQKSSQAPKLLFHYYDKDFNNEADTPDNFQSRRPNTSFCFLDIRSPGLGDTAMYLCATSRDLAVSTDTQYFGPGTRLTVL.

About this clone: Other DNA sequences of this sample code for an identical CDR3. This chain connects TRBV12-3 or TRBV12-4 to TRBJ1-1, with a possible D match to TRBD1 (6 bases). Trimming cost V 3 bases and J 8 bases, with 10 bases left between them. CDR3 length equals 12 residues. The CDR3 spells CASSFAGVEAFF. For the CDR3, the DNA is TGTGCCAGCAGTTTCGCAGGGGTAGAAGCTTTCTTT.

This clone was seen more than once but under ten times. This chain's CDR3 is CAISTQGATRAFF. As DNA, the CDR3 is TGTGCCATCAGTACACAGGGGGCGACGCGGGCTTTCTTT. The chain is built from TRBV10-3 and TRBJ1-1; 9 bases map to TRBD1. The CDR3 is 13 amino acids. The V gene's germline CDR1 is ENHRY and CDR2 SYGVKD. The junction had 9 bases not matched to a gene; V was cut back by 5 bases and J by 11 bases.

The chain recombines TRBV9 with TRBJ2-1; 8 bases fit TRBD1. Germline CDR1 reads SGDLS; CDR2 reads YYNGEE. V lost 0 bases and J lost 5; bases outside the gene matches: 1. The CDR3 runs 14 residues. The CDR3 region is CASSVVDRDNEQFF. In DNA form, the CDR3 reads TGTGCCAGCAGCGTAGTGGACAGGGACAATGAGCAGTTCTTC.

The rearrangement joins TRBV4-1 to TRBJ1-2, with 12 bases aligning to TRBD1. Germline loops: CDR1 MGHRA, CDR2 YSYEKL. This CDR3 contains 19 residues. J lost 5 bases, V lost 2 bases, and 15 bases had no gene match. CDR3 bases: TGCGCCAGCAGCCAATTTAAAAAAGGGACAGGGGGCGAAATTTATGGCTACACCTTC. Encoded protein: CASSQFKKGTGGEIYGYTF.

The chain recombines TRBV18 with TRBJ1-1; 10 positions agree with TRBD1. The CDR3 has 14 amino acids. Germline V gene sequence: CDR1 KGHSH, CDR2 LQKENI. V shed 3 bases and J 3 bases; nucleotides not matched to a gene: 1. The CDR3 protein is CASSPDRGYTEAFF. In DNA, the CDR3 is TGTGCCAGCTCACCGGACAGGGGGTACACTGAAGCTTTCTTT.

The chain links TRBV27 to TRBJ2-6; 7 bases match TRBD1. V shed 6 bases and J 4 bases; nucleotides not matched to a gene: 12. This CDR3 spans 17 amino acids. Germline CDR1 MNHEY, CDR2 SMNVEV (reference sequence). The DNA of the CDR3 is TGTGCCAGCAGCCTATCAGCCAGGGGGACCGGGGCCAACGTCCTGACTTTC. It codes for CASSLSARGTGANVLTF.

The chain is built from TRBV7-2 and TRBJ2-5; D is possibly TRBD2 (6 bases). V dropped 1 base and J dropped 5 bases, with 14 bases sitting between them. The length of the CDR3 is 15 residues. Germline V gene lookup returns CDR1 SGHTA and CDR2 FQGNSA. CDR3 sequence reads: CASSLGGAGGETQYF. The DNA of the CDR3 is TGTGCCAGCAGCTTAGGAGGGGCTGGGGGGGAGACCCAGTACTTC.

CDR3 DNA sequence: TGTGCCAGCAGCGCACAGGTTAACTATGGCTACACCTTC. Residues: CASSAQVNYGYTF. The chain has TRBV7-3 and TRBJ1-2, with a weak D call TRBD1 (5 bases). This CDR3 is 13 amino acids long. The germline V gene has CDR1 SGHTA and CDR2 FQGTGA. V was trimmed by 5 bases and J by 1 base, leaving 8 bases between them.

Worth noting for this clone: The same CDR3 arises from other DNA sequences in this sample as well. This chain links TRBV5-1 with TRBJ1-6, with 8 bases matching TRBD1. After removal of 5 bases from V and 6 bases from J, the junction contained 4 bases not matched to a gene. This CDR3 region has 14 residues. Germline CDR1 SGHRS, CDR2 YFSETQ. The CDR3 coding sequence is TGCGCCAGCAGTCCCGGGACAGGTAATTCACCCCTCCACTTT. Its protein product is CASSPGTGNSPLHF.

In DNA form, the CDR3 reads TGCGCCAGCAGCTTGAGGCAGGACACCGGGGAGCTGTTTTTT. This translates into CASSLRQDTGELFF. The chain has TRBV5-1 and TRBJ2-2; no clear D gene. The germline V gene has CDR1 SGHRS and CDR2 YFSETQ. The CDR3 totals 14 residues. Deletions cut 1 base from V and 3 bases from J, with 7 bases between. Filled out from reference TRBV5-1 and TRBJ2-2, the complete variable domain reads KAGVTQTPRYLIKTRGQQVTLSCSPISGHRSVSWYQQTPGQGLQFLFEYFSETQRNKGNFPGRFSGRQFSNSRSEMNVSTLELGDSALYLCASSLRQDTGELFFGEGSRLTVL.

V and J are TRBV20-1 and TRBJ2-7, with D tentatively TRBD1 (6 bases). This CDR3 spans 12 amino acids. V lost 3 bases and J 6 bases, leaving 12 bases between the germline ends. CDR1 and CDR2 from the germline V gene are DFQATT and SNEGSKA (reference sequence). This CDR3 is CSASAGAGEQYF. Written as DNA, the CDR3 is TGCAGTGCTAGTGCAGGGGCTGGCGAGCAGTACTTC.

The chain combines TRBV29-1 with TRBJ1-1, with TRBD1 as a possible D gene (5 bases). Germline CDR1 and CDR2: SQVTM and ANQGSEA. V lost 4 bases to trimming and J lost 7 bases, with 13 bases between them. CDR3 size: 12 residues. CDR3 nucleotide sequence: TGCAGCGTTGTACCCAGGGCGGATGAAGCTTTCTTT. Its translation is CSVVPRADEAFF.

This chain uses TRBV5-1 with TRBJ2-2, with 14 nucleotides matching TRBD2. The CDR3 is 18 residues long. After removal of 4 bases from V and 1 base from J, the junction contained 6 bases not matched to a gene. Germline V gene lookup returns CDR1 SGHRS and CDR2 YFSETQ. The CDR3 DNA reads as TGCGCCAGCAGCCACTCCGGGACTAGCGGGGGGAACACCGGGGAGCTGTTTTTT. This sequence encodes CASSHSGTSGGNTGELFF.

The rearrangement joins TRBV3-1 (or the pseudogene TRBV3-2) to TRBJ2-7; TRBD2 matches at 7 bases. After removal of 4 bases from V and 5 bases from J, the junction contained 5 bases not matched to a gene. The CDR3 contains 13 residues. CDR1 is LGHDT, CDR2 YNNKEL, per germline (reference sequence). Here the CDR3 DNA reads TGTGCCAGCAGCCGGAGCGGGGAGGACGAGCAGTACTTC. Translation gives CASSRSGEDEQYF.